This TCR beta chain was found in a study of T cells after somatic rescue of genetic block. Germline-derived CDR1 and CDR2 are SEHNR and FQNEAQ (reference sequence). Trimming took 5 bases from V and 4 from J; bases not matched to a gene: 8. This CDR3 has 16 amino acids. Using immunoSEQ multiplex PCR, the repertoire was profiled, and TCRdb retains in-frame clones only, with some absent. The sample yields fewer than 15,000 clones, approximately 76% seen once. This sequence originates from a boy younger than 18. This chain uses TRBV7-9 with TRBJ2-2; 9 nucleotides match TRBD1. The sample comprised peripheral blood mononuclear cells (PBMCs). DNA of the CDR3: TGTGCCAGCAGCCTGGGACAGGGCGAGGGCACCGGGGAGCTGTTTTTT. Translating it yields CASSLGQGEGTGELFF.